This is a list of T cell receptor beta chains from one sample in a study of blood T cell repertoires in COVID-19. Profiling relied on immunoSEQ multiplex PCR, and the TCRdb table lists in-frame clones only, not all of them. The data show hundreds of thousands of clones, 88% seen once. The sequencing input was PBMCs or T cells enriched from blood (not recorded which). These receptor sequences come from a woman in her thirties or forties with acute COVID-19. The CDR3 runs from the conserved cysteine through the conserved F or W. A D gene is named only where the DNA matches it firmly. The size field is filled for only some rows; it gives once, few, many or a size class.

>TRBJ1-6|.|.|TRBV2
TGTGCCAGTACCCTAGGGGGGGGGAATTCACCCCTCCACTTT
CASTLGGGNSPLHF
>TRBJ2-7|.|once|TRBV5-1
TGCGCCAGCAGCACCGGACAGGGAGGGGGCGAGCAGTACTTC
CASSTGQGGGEQYF
>TRBJ1-4|.|.|TRBV7-6
TGTGCCAGCAGCCCCCGCGGGGGGTTGGGGGAAAAACTGTTTTTT
CASSPRGGLGEKLFF
>TRBJ2-7|TRBD1|.|TRBV6-5
TGTGCCAGCAGTTACTCGGGGACAGGGGTTGGGCAGTACTTC
CASSYSGTGVGQYF
>TRBJ2-2|TRBD1|.|TRBV24-1
TGTGCCACCAGTGTATCCGGGACAGGGAACACCGGGGAGCTGTTTTTT
CATSVSGTGNTGELFF
>TRBJ2-7|.|.|TRBV2
TGTGCCAGCAGTGAATGGGGGCAAGGCCACGAGCAGTACTTC
CASSEWGQGHEQYF
>TRBJ2-2|TRBD2|.|TRBV7-9
TGTGCCAGCAGCTGGGGGGGACCGAACACCGGGGAGCTGTTTTTT
CASSWGGPNTGELFF
>TRBJ1-4|.|once|TRBV7-9
TGTGCCAGCAGCTTAGTTGAGGGTCGAAATGAAAAACTGTTTTTT
CASSLVEGRNEKLFF
>TRBJ1-5|.|.|TRBV21-1
TGTGCCAGCAGCAAAGGGGATATGTGGACAGGGGGCGGGGATCAGCCCCAGCATTTT
CASSKGDMWTGGGDQPQHF
>TRBJ1-1|.|.|TRBV19
TGTGCCAGTTTTCTGGACGGCGATCGACTAATGAACACTGAAGCTTTCTTT
CASFLDGDRLMNTEAFF
>TRBJ2-5|TRBD2|.|TRBV2
TGTGCCAGCAGTGGGATGCTGAGCGGGGGGGTCGAAGAGACCCAGTACTTC
CASSGMLSGGVEETQYF
>TRBJ1-2|TRBD1|.|TRBV3-1/TRBV3-2
TGTGCCAGCAGCTCCAGGATGGCAGGGGGCTATGGCTACACCTTC
CASSSRMAGGYGYTF
>TRBJ1-2|.|.|TRBV3-1/TRBV3-2
TGTGCCAGCAGACTAACTGAACAGGGATCCTATGGCTACACCTTC
CASRLTEQGSYGYTF
>TRBJ2-7|TRBD2|many|TRBV5-4
TGTGCCAGCAGAACTAGCGGGGGCCCCCTCGAGCAGTACTTC
CASRTSGGPLEQYF
>TRBJ1-5|.|.|TRBV3-1/TRBV3-2
TGTGCCAGCAGCCAAGATCCTGCCCCAGGTCAGCCCCAGCATTTT
CASSQDPAPGQPQHF
>TRBJ2-1|.|.|TRBV27
TGTGCCAGCACCCTGGGGTGGGGCCCTCATTCCAATGAGCAGTTCTTC
CASTLGWGPHSNEQFF
>TRBJ2-5|TRBD2|.|TRBV24-1
TGTGCCACCAGTGATTTTCATGTAGCGGGTAGATTCGAGACCCAGTACTTC
CATSDFHVAGRFETQYF
>TRBJ2-3|.|once|TRBV11-2
TGTGCCAGCAGGGGGGGGCCAGATACGCAGTATTTT
CASRGGPDTQYF
>TRBJ1-6|.|.|TRBV9
TGTGCCAGCAGCGTAGAAGGCCAACGGGGTTCACCCCTCCACTTT
CASSVEGQRGSPLHF
>TRBJ1-3|TRBD1|.|TRBV5-6
TGTGCCAGCAGACAGGGGGGATCTGGAAACACCATATATTTT
CASRQGGSGNTIYF
>TRBJ1-6|TRBD1|.|TRBV6-5
TGTGCCAGCATTGGACAGGGTACCTATAATTCACCCCTCCACTTT
CASIGQGTYNSPLHF
>TRBJ1-2|.|.|TRBV14
TGTGCCAGCAGCCAGTCTCGGGACTTTTACACCTTC
CASSQSRDFYTF
>TRBJ2-7|TRBD1|.|TRBV4-1
TGCGCCAGCAGCCCCCGGACAGGTCGGGCGGACGAGCAGTACTTC
CASSPRTGRADEQYF